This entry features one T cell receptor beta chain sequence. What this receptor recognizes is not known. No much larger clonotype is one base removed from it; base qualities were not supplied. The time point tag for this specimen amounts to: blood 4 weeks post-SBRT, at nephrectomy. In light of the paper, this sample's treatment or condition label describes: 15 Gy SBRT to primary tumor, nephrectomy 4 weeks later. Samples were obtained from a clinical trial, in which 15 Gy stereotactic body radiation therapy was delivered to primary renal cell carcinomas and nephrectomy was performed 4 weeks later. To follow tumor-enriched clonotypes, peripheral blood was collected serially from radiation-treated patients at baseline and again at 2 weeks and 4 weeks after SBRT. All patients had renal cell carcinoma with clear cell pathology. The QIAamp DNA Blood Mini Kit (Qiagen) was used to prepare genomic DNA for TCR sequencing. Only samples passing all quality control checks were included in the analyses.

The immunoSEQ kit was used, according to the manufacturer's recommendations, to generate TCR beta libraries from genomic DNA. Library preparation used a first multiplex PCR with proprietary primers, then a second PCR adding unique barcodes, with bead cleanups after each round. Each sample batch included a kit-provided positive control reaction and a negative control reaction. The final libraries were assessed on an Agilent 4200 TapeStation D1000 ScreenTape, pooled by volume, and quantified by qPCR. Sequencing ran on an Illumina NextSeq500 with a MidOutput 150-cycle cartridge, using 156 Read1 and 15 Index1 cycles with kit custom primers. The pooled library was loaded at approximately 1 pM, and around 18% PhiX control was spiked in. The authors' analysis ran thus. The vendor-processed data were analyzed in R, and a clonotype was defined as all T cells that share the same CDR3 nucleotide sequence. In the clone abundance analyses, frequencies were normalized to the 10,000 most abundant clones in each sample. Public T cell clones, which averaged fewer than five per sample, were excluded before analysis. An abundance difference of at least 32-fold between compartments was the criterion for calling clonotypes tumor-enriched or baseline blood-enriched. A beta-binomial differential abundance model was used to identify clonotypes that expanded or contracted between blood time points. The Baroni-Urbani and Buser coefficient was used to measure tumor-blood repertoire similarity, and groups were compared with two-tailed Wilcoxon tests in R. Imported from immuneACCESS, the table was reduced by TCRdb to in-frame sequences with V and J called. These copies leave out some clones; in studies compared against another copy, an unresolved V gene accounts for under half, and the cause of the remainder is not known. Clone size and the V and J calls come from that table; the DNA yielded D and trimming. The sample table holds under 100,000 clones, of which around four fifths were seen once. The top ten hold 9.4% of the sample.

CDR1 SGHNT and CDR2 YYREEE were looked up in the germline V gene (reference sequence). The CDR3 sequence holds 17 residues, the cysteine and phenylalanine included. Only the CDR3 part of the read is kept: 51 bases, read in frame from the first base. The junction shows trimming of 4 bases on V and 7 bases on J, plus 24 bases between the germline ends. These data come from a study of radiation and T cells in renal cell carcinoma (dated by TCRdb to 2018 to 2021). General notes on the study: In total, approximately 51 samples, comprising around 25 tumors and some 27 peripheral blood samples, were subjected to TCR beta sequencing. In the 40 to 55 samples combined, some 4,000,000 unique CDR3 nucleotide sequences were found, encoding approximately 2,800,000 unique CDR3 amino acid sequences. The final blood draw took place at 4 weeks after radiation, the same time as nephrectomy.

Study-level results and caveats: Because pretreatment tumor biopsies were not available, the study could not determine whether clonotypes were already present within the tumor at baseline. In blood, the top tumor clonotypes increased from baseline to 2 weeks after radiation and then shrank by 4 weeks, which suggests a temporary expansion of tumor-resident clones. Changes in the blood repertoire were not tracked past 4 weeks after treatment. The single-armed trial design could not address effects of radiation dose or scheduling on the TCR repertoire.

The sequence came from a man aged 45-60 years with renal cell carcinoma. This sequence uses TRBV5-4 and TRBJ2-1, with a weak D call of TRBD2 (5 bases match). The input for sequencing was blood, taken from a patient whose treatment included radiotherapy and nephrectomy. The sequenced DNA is TGTGCCAGCAGCCCCTCGCGTTGGAGGCGAGGGATTAATGAGCAGTTCTTC. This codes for CASSPSRWRRGINEQFF.